Listed here is a single T cell receptor beta chain. Its target is not known. The source of the sample is a study of cytomegalovirus exposure and HLA in healthy donors. Study-wide points: Presence/absence comparisons presumed near-even sequencing depth among donors. The analysis excluded some indistinguishable V segments, including TRBV6-2 and TRBV6-3. The authors later found TCR association rates varying by HLA locus, with DRB1 most and HLA-C fewest.

The CDR3 length is 15 residues. Trimming pared 4 bases from V and 6 bases from J, leaving 17 bases between. Germline lookup yields CDR1 SGHRS and CDR2 YFSETQ. The PCR used 60 Vbeta and 13 Jbeta primers. Libraries were prepared by immunoSEQ multiplex PCR; TCRdb keeps only in-frame clonotypes and omits some of them. Here the sample spans 240,000 or so clones, 82% being singletons. This TCR was recovered from a woman aged 40 to 50 in good health and CMV-seropositive. V gene TRBV5-1 combines with J gene TRBJ2-1; possible D gene TRBD1, 6 bases. Material: PBMCs. CDR3: CASSRTLTGPNEQFF. CDR3 DNA sequence: TGCGCCAGCAGCCGGACGTTAACAGGGCCCAATGAGCAGTTCTTC.